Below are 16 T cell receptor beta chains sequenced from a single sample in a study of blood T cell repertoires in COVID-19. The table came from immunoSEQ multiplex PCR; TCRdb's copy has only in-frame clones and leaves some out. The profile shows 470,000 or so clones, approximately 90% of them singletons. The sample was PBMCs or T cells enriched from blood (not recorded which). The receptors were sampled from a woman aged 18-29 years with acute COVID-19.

The CDR3 bases are TGTGCCAGCAGTCCAAATCCAAGGGACAGGGGGCTGCGAAACGAGCAGTACTTC. This encodes CASSPNPRDRGLRNEQYF. V and J are TRBV28 and TRBJ2-7; 12 positions agree with TRBD1. The V and J ends lost 5 bases and 5 bases, in that order; junction bases with no gene match: 16. The CDR3 is made up of 18 amino acids. Germline-derived CDR1 and CDR2 are MDHEN and SYDVKM.

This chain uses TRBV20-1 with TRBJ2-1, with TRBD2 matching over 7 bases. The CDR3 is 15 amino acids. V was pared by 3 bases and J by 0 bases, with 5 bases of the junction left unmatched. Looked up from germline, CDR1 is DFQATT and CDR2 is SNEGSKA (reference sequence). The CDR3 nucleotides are TGCAGTGCTAGTCTAGCGGAGAGCTCCTACAATGAGCAGTTCTTC. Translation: CSASLAESSYNEQFF.

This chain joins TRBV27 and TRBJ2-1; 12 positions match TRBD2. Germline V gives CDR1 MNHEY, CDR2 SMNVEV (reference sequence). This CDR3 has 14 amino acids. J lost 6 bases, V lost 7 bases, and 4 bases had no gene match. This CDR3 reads CASMRLAGVNEQFF. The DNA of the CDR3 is TGTGCCAGCATGCGACTAGCGGGGGTCAATGAGCAGTTCTTC.

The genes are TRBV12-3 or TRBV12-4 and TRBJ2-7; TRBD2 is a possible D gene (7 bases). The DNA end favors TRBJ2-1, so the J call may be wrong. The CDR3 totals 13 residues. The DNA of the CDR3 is TGTGCCAGCAGTTTCGCGGGGGCGTACGGGCAGTTCTTC. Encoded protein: CASSFAGAYGQFF.

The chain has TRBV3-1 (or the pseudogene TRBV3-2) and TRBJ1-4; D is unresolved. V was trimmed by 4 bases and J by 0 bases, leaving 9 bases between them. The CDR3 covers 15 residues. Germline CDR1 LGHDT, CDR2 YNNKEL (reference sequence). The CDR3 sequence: CASSPYPPTNEKLFF. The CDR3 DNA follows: TGTGCCAGCAGCCCCTATCCCCCAACTAATGAAAAACTGTTTTTT.

The CDR3 here is CASSRDTYEQYF. The CDR3 nucleotides read TGTGCCAGCAGTCGGGACACCTACGAGCAGTACTTC. The V and J genes are TRBV28 and TRBJ2-7, with D possibly being TRBD1 (6 bases). V lost 5 bases, J lost 2 bases, and 7 bases lay in between. The CDR3 spans 12 residues. Per germline, CDR1 MDHEN and CDR2 SYDVKM. Together with reference TRBV28 and TRBJ2-7, the CDR3 gives the full variable domain: DVKVTQSSRYLVKRTGEKVFLECVQDMDHENMFWYRQDPGLGLRLIYFSYDVKMKEKGDIPEGYSVSREKKERFSLILESASTNQTSMYLCASSRDTYEQYFGPGTRLTVT.

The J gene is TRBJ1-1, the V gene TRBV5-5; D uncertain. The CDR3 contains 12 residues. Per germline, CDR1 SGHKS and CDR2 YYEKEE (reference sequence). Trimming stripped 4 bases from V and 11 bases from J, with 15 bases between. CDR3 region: CASSPDPGRAFF. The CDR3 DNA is TGTGCCAGCAGCCCCGACCCGGGGAGGGCTTTCTTT.

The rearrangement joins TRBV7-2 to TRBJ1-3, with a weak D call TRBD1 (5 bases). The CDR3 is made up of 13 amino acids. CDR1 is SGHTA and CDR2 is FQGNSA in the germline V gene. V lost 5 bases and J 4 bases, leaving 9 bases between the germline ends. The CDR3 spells CASSTRQGNTIYF. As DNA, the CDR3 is TGTGCCAGCAGCACGAGACAGGGAAACACCATATATTTT.

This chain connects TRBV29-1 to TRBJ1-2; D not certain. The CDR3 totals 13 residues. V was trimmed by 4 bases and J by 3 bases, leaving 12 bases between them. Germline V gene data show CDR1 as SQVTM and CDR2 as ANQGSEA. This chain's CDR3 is CSVVETTYYGYTF. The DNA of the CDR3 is TGCAGCGTTGTTGAGACAACCTACTATGGCTACACCTTC.

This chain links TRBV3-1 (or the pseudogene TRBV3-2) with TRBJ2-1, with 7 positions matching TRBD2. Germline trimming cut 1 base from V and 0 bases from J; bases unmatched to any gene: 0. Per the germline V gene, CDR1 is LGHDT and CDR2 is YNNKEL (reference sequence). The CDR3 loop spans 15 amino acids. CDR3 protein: CASSQAGGSYNEQFF. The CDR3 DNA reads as TGTGCCAGCAGCCAAGCGGGGGGCTCCTACAATGAGCAGTTCTTC.

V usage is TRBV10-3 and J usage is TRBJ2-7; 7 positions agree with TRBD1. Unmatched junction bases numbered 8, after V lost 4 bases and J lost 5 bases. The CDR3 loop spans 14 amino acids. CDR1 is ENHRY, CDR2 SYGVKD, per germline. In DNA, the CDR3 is TGTGCCATCAGTGTAAGGGGGCTTAACGACGAGCAGTACTTC. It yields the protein CAISVRGLNDEQYF.

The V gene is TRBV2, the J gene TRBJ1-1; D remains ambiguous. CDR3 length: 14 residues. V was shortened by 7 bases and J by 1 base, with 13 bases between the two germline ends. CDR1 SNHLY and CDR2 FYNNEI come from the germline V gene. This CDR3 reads CASMVDFTNTEAFF. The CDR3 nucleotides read TGTGCCAGCATGGTAGACTTTACGAACACTGAAGCTTTCTTT.

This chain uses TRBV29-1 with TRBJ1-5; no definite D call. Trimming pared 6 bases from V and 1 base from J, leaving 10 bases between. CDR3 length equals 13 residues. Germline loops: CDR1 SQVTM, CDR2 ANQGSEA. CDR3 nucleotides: TGCAGCGTCCAGAGGTCGAGCAATCAGCCCCAGCATTTT. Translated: CSVQRSSNQPQHF. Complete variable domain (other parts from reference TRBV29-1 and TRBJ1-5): SAVISQKPSRDICQRGTSLTIQCQVDSQVTMMFWYRQQPGQSLTLIATANQGSEATYESGFVIDKFPISRPNLTFSTLTVSNMSPEDSSIYLCSVQRSSNQPQHFGDGTRLSIL.

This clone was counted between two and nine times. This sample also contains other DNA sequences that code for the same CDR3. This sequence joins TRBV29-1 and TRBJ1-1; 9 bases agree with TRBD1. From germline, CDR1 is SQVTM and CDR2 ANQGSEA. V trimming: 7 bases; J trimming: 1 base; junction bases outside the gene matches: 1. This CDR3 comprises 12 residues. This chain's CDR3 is CSAGQGNTEAFF. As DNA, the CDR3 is TGCAGCGCGGGACAGGGGAACACTGAAGCTTTCTTT. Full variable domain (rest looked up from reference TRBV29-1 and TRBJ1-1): SAVISQKPSRDICQRGTSLTIQCQVDSQVTMMFWYRQQPGQSLTLIATANQGSEATYESGFVIDKFPISRPNLTFSTLTVSNMSPEDSSIYLCSAGQGNTEAFFGQGTRLTVV.

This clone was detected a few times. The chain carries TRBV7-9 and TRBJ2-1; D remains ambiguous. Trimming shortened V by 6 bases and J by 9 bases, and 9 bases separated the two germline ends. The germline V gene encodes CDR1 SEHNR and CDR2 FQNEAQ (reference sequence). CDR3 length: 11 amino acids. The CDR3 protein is CASSQTSEQFF. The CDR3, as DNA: TGTGCCAGCAGTCAGACAAGTGAGCAGTTCTTC.

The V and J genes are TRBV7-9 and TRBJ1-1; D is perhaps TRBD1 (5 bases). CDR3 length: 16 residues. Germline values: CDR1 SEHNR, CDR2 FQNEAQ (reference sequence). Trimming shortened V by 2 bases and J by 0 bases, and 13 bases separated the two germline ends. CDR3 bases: TGTGCCAGCAGCTTAAGGGCGGACATCTTGAACACTGAAGCTTTCTTT. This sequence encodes CASSLRADILNTEAFF.